This entry lists 17 T cell receptor beta chains sequenced from one sample in a study of T cells in Graves' hyperthyroidism and ophthalmopathy. Amplified TCR beta CDR3 regions derived from RNA transcripts. HTBI primers were the set used in a first-round RT-PCR of the TCR CDR3. TCRdb used MiXCR to reprocess the multiplex PCR reads, holding one entry per CDR3 protein. The sample lists around 690,000 distinct CDR3 sequences, 15% to 20% seen once, with 15% in the top ten. Sequencing used blood. Receptors originate from a man aged 45-60 years with Graves' hyperthyroidism.

The sample holds many counts of this clonotype. This chain joins TRBV7-8 and TRBJ1-2; the D is unclear. Trimming cost V 4 bases and J 8 bases, with 11 bases left between them. The germline V gene has CDR1 SGHVS and CDR2 FQNEAQ. The CDR3 covers 12 residues. DNA for the CDR3: TGTGCCAGCAGCTCCCGGGGTCAGGGCTACACCTTC. Amino acids: CASSSRGQGYTF.

This clonotype was observed a few times. The chain is built from TRBV18 and TRBJ1-3, with D unclear. CDR3 size: 19 residues. Trimming pared 6 bases from V and 0 bases from J, leaving 24 bases between. CDR1 and CDR2 (germline): KGHSH, LQKENI. The CDR3 bases are TGTGCCAGCTCGTTCGGCCGGGAGACTTATCTCACCTCTGGAAACACCATATATTTT. It encodes CASSFGRETYLTSGNTIYF.

The J gene is TRBJ2-3, the V gene TRBV5-1; either TRBD1 or TRBD2 may supply D (5 bases each). Trimming left V 4 bases short and J 4 bases short, with 13 bases between. CDR1 and CDR2 from the germline V gene are SGHRS and YFSETQ. The CDR3 loop spans 14 amino acids. DNA for the CDR3: TGCGCCAGCAGCCGAACCCGGGGCCCAGATACGCAGTATTTT. Protein: CASSRTRGPDTQYF.

The table lists this clonotype with a few counts. The chain uses TRBV7-6 and TRBJ2-3; TRBD2 aligns across 12 bases. The CDR3 consists of 16 residues. V lost 5 bases and J lost 2; bases outside the gene matches: 5. CDR1 is SGHVS and CDR2 is FNYEAQ in the germline V gene. The CDR3: CASSPTSGSHTDTQYF. The CDR3 bases are TGTGCCAGCAGCCCGACTAGCGGGAGTCACACAGATACGCAGTATTTT.

There are many counts of this clonotype. The rearrangement joins TRBV10-3 to TRBJ2-1; tentatively, D is TRBD2 (6 bases). Germline CDR1 and CDR2: ENHRY and SYGVKD. The CDR3 has 12 amino acids. Between the trimmed V and J ends, which lost 6 bases and 5 bases, there was a span of 8 bases. CDR3 protein: CAIREGNNEQFF. The CDR3 nucleotides read TGTGCCATCAGGGAGGGGAACAATGAGCAGTTCTTC.

This clonotype has a handful of counts. The chain uses TRBV6-1 and TRBJ2-2; 10 bases line up with TRBD2. Per germline, CDR1 MNHNS and CDR2 SASEGT. Trimming at V came to 9 bases and at J to 6 bases, leaving 10 bases not matched to a gene. The CDR3 length is 15 residues. The CDR3 sequence is CASRSGRKRPGELFF. The CDR3, as DNA: TGTGCCAGTCGTAGCGGGAGGAAGAGGCCCGGGGAGCTGTTTTTT.

There are a few counts of this clonotype. The V and J genes are TRBV4-1 and TRBJ1-2; 8 positions match TRBD1. The junction had 15 bases not matched to a gene; V was cut back by 2 bases and J by 4 bases. Germline V gene sequence: CDR1 MGHRA, CDR2 YSYEKL. The CDR3 has 18 residues. CDR3 sequence: CASSQSPFNRDRTYGYTF. The CDR3 DNA follows: TGCGCCAGCAGCCAATCACCCTTTAATCGGGACAGGACCTATGGCTACACCTTC.

Here the CDR3 DNA reads TGTGCCAGCAGGACCGGGACTAGCGGGTTGTACAATGAGCAGTTCTTC. Translated, it gives CASRTGTSGLYNEQFF. V is TRBV2 and J is TRBJ2-1, with 12 positions matching TRBD2. V lost 6 bases, J lost 4 bases, and 7 bases stayed unmatched. The V gene's germline CDR1 is SNHLY and CDR2 FYNNEI. CDR3 length: 16 amino acids.

This clonotype was recorded at least ten times. The CDR3 DNA is TGTGCCAGCAGTTTATCTCGGGACAGTGCCTTCCATACTAATGAAAAACTGTTTTTT. Translated, it gives CASSLSRDSAFHTNEKLFF. V gene TRBV27 combines with J gene TRBJ1-4; the match to TRBD1 covers 7 bases. This CDR3 contains 19 residues. Germline V CDR1 and CDR2: MNHEY, SMNVEV (reference sequence). The V gene end was trimmed by 0 bases and the J gene end by 2 bases; junction bases not matched to a gene: 12.

The sample holds a few counts of this clonotype. The chain joins TRBV20-1 to TRBJ2-1; no clear D. The CDR3 totals 13 residues. The V end was cut by 2 bases, the J end by 4 bases, with 9 bases between. Germline values: CDR1 DFQATT, CDR2 SNEGSKA (reference sequence). This CDR3 reads CSARKGSYNEQFF. Written as DNA, the CDR3 is TGCAGTGCTAGAAAGGGCAGTTACAATGAGCAGTTCTTC.

This rearrangement joins TRBV28 to TRBJ2-1, with 10 bases that match TRBD1. Trimming took 4 bases from V and 6 from J; bases not matched to a gene: 3. CDR3 length: 14 residues. Germline assignment: CDR1 MDHEN and CDR2 SYDVKM. CDR3 DNA: TGTGCCAGCAGTTGGACAGGGGGGGGCAATGAGCAGTTCTTC. This gives the protein CASSWTGGGNEQFF. The full variable domain, in which reference TRBV28 and TRBJ2-1 provide the parts outside the CDR3, is DVKVTQSSRYLVKRTGEKVFLECVQDMDHENMFWYRQDPGLGLRLIYFSYDVKMKEKGDIPEGYSVSREKKERFSLILESASTNQTSMYLCASSWTGGGNEQFFGPGTRLTVL.

This clonotype has at least ten counts. The genes are TRBV12-3 or TRBV12-4 and TRBJ1-1, with D maybe TRBD1 (5 bases). Trimming cost V 5 bases and J 5 bases, with 21 bases left between them. The CDR3 extends over 16 amino acids. CDR3 coding DNA: TGTGCCAGCAGTCCGCGGGGGAGGGGCGGTTATACTGAAGCTTTCTTT. Translated: CASSPRGRGGYTEAFF.

This clonotype appeared a few times. This chain connects TRBV7-2 to TRBJ2-7; a weak D match, TRBD1 (6 bases). CDR1 and CDR2 from the germline V gene are SGHTA and FQGNSA. The V end was cut by 2 bases, the J end by 7 bases, with 15 bases between. The CDR3 is made up of 14 amino acids. Written as DNA, the CDR3 is TGTGCCAGCAGCTTATGGGACACCGGAACGGAGCAGTACTTC. The encoded protein is CASSLWDTGTEQYF.

This clonotype was detected many times. The chain links TRBV6-1 to TRBJ2-2; D remains unclear. The germline gives CDR1 MNHNS, CDR2 SASEGT. The CDR3 is made up of 10 amino acids. The germline V and J ends were trimmed by 10 bases and 6 bases, with 6 bases remaining between them. CDR3 in DNA: TGTGCCACCCTCCCCGGGGAGCTGTTTTTT. Translation: CATLPGELFF.

This clonotype showed up many times. The CDR3 region is CASSFSGGRSKTQPQHF. For the CDR3, the DNA is TGTGCCAGCAGTTTTTCTGGGGGCAGATCTAAGACTCAGCCCCAGCATTTT. The genes are TRBV28 and TRBJ1-5; D possibly corresponds to TRBD1 (6 bases). In germline, CDR1 is MDHEN, CDR2 SYDVKM. V lost 3 bases to trimming and J lost 6 bases, with 21 bases between them. CDR3 length: 17 residues.

This clonotype occurred many times. The V and J genes are TRBV12-3 or TRBV12-4 and TRBJ2-6, with D possibly being TRBD1 (6 bases). The CDR3 spans 14 residues. V was shortened by 4 bases and J by 13 bases, with 17 bases between the two germline ends. The CDR3: CASSSRTAARVLTF. DNA for the CDR3: TGTGCCAGCAGTTCCCGGACAGCCGCCAGGGTCCTGACTTTC.

The sample holds many counts of this clonotype. The V call is TRBV20-1, the J call TRBJ2-1; 14 positions agree with TRBD2. The germline V gene encodes CDR1 DFQATT and CDR2 SNEGSKA (reference sequence). The CDR3 covers 14 residues. V trimming: 6 bases; J trimming: 8 bases; junction bases outside the gene matches: 6. The CDR3 loop is CSATGTSGRYEQFF. The CDR3 nucleotides are TGCAGTGCAACCGGGACTAGCGGGAGATATGAGCAGTTCTTC.